A selection of T cell receptor beta chains follows, all from one sample in a study of blood T cell repertoires in COVID-19. Some clones are missing from TCRdb's copy, which holds only in-frame ones; the method was immunoSEQ multiplex PCR. The sample contains more than 200,000 clones, less than 90% of which appear only once. Sequenced material: peripheral blood. These receptors originate from a woman of 80 years or more with COVID-19, enrolled during active disease. Both conserved end residues are part of each CDR3.

V gene: TRBV29-1
J gene: TRBJ1-2
CDR3 protein: CSVEGGGSKYGYTF

V gene: TRBV7-6
J gene: TRBJ2-1
CDR3 protein: CASSLGPTGVGEQFF

V gene: TRBV2
J gene: TRBJ2-3
CDR3 protein: CASGRGRNTDTQYF

V gene: TRBV5-4
J gene: TRBJ2-7
CDR3 protein: CASSLQGVDDEQYF

V gene: TRBV6-2/TRBV6-3
J gene: TRBJ1-2
CDR3 protein: CASSYSSRGEGYTF

V gene: TRBV7-2
J gene: TRBJ1-1
CDR3 protein: CASSFTANTEAFF

V gene: TRBV20-1
J gene: TRBJ1-2
CDR3 protein: CSASATGGGYGYTF

V gene: TRBV6-5
J gene: TRBJ1-3
CDR3 protein: CASSYTGSSGNTIYF

V gene: TRBV28
J gene: TRBJ1-1
CDR3 protein: CASGLLGQSEPEAFF

V gene: TRBV10-1
J gene: TRBJ2-1
CDR3 protein: CASSQNTFNEQFF

V gene: TRBV28
J gene: TRBJ1-1
CDR3 protein: CASSLGAVQRSTEAFF

V gene: TRBV28
J gene: TRBJ1-2
CDR3 protein: CASSLGGQGRRGYTF

V gene: TRBV7-2
J gene: TRBJ2-5
CDR3 protein: CASSLQTQETQYF

V gene: TRBV7-6
J gene: TRBJ2-7
CDR3 protein: CASSDPGQASYEQYF

V gene: TRBV7-8
J gene: TRBJ1-4
CDR3 protein: CASTIDRTGFGEKLFF

V gene: TRBV25-1
J gene: TRBJ2-1
CDR3 protein: CASRLAASYNEQFF